One and the same sample provided the 10 T cell receptor beta chains below, sequenced in a study of blood T cells in healthy people across ages. The use of a sample-barcoded 5' primer and a J-beta primer mix characterized a second PCR of about 7 to 12 cycles. A single record per CDR3 protein comes from TCRdb applying MiXCR to the 5' RACE reads. Of 1.8 million or so distinct CDR3 sequences detected, 39% appear once; the ten largest clones hold roughly 24%. The source material was blood. The receptors originated from a human donor in good health.

This clonotype was seen a few times. The V call is TRBV7-9, the J call TRBJ2-7, with 7 bases lining up with TRBD1. J lost 2 bases, V lost 1 base, and 8 bases had no gene match. The CDR3 consists of 16 residues. Germline V lookup: CDR1 SEHNR, CDR2 FQNEAQ (reference sequence). The CDR3 DNA is TGTGCCAGCAGCTTAGATCTAACAGGGGTCCCCTACGAGCAGTACTTC. Its protein product is CASSLDLTGVPYEQYF.

This chain uses TRBV20-1 with TRBJ2-1; a weak D match, TRBD1 (5 bases). There are 15 residues in the CDR3. Germline V gives CDR1 DFQATT, CDR2 SNEGSKA (reference sequence). Deletions cut 0 bases from V and 9 bases from J, with 18 bases between. The CDR3 bases are TGCAGTGCTAGAGAGGGGCAGGGCAGGTGGGGTGAGCAGTTCTTC. This gives the protein CSAREGQGRWGEQFF.

This clonotype was seen only a few times. The chain is built from TRBV10-3 and TRBJ2-1; possibly TRBD2 for D (5 bases). This CDR3 region has 15 residues. Germline lookup yields CDR1 ENHRY and CDR2 SYGVKD. The V and J ends lost 3 bases and 2 bases respectively, with 11 bases between them. In nucleotides, the CDR3 is TGTGCCATCAGTGATTACGCCGGGACCTACAATGAGCAGTTCTTC. Its protein product is CAISDYAGTYNEQFF.

The V gene is TRBV7-2, the J gene TRBJ2-5; D is unresolved. This CDR3 is built from 15 residues. In germline, CDR1 is SGHTA, CDR2 FQGNSA. The V end lost 1 base, the J end lost 4 bases, and 13 bases lay between the germline ends. In nucleotides, the CDR3 is TGTGCCAGCAGCTTAGACAGCCAAGGCGGAGAGACCCAGTACTTC. Translation gives CASSLDSQGGETQYF. Drawing the rest from reference TRBV7-2 and TRBJ2-5, the complete variable domain is GAGVSQSPSNKVTEKGKDVELRCDPISGHTALYWYRQSLGQGLEFLIYFQGNSAPDKSGLPSDRFSAERTGGSVSTLTIQRTQQEDSAVYLCASSLDSQGGETQYFGPGTRLLVL.

This clonotype has just a few counts. The chain recombines TRBV20-1 with TRBJ1-5; TRBD1 aligns across 8 bases. V was pared by 6 bases and J by 2 bases, with 3 bases of the junction left unmatched. CDR3 size: 13 residues. In germline, CDR1 is DFQATT, CDR2 SNEGSKA (reference sequence). The CDR3 DNA reads as TGCAGTGCCAGGGGGCACGGCAATCAGCCCCAGCATTTT. It is translated as CSARGHGNQPQHF.

V usage is TRBV29-1 and J usage is TRBJ2-3; TRBD2 aligns across 8 bases. The germline gives CDR1 SQVTM, CDR2 ANQGSEA. The CDR3 totals 15 residues. The V segment lost 1 base and the J segment 1 base; nucleotides outside the gene matches: 4. CDR3 region: CSVEVGGGRTDTQYF. CDR3 DNA: TGCAGCGTTGAAGTCGGGGGGGGGCGCACAGATACGCAGTATTTT.

This clonotype was seen only a few times. The rearrangement links TRBV6-2 or TRBV6-3 to TRBJ2-6; weak D call: TRBD1 (6 bases). The V end lost 8 bases, the J end lost 0 bases, and 14 bases lay between the germline ends. Germline CDR1 MNHEY, CDR2 SVGEGT. The CDR3 has 16 residues. The CDR3 nucleotides are TGTGCCAGCTCGGACAGTCCCAACTCTGGGGCCAACGTCCTGACTTTC. This encodes CASSDSPNSGANVLTF.

This clonotype showed up just a few times. The chain links TRBV4-1 to TRBJ1-1; a possible D gene is TRBD1 (5 bases). V was clipped by 2 bases and J by 9 bases, with 25 bases between them. There are 17 residues in the CDR3. CDR1 and CDR2 from the germline V gene are MGHRA and YSYEKL. The CDR3 is CASSQKGTSPKPNQAFF. The CDR3 coding sequence is TGCGCCAGCAGCCAAAAAGGGACTTCGCCCAAGCCGAATCAAGCTTTCTTT.

The chain combines TRBV7-9 with TRBJ1-2; weak D call: TRBD1 (5 bases). V was trimmed by 4 bases and J by 1 base, leaving 16 bases between them. Germline assignment: CDR1 SEHNR and CDR2 FQNEAQ (reference sequence). This CDR3 has 16 amino acids. The CDR3 here is CASSSGGNPRNYGYTF. CDR3 sequence (DNA): TGTGCCAGCAGCTCCGGGGGTAATCCTCGTAACTATGGCTACACCTTC.

The rearrangement links TRBV20-1 to TRBJ2-4; tentatively, D is TRBD2 (5 bases). Germline values: CDR1 DFQATT, CDR2 SNEGSKA (reference sequence). This CDR3 region has 17 residues. Trimming removed 3 bases from V and 0 bases from J, with 18 bases in between. The CDR3 bases are TGCAGTGCTAGTCGGGGAAACTGGGGAATAGCCAAAAACATTCAGTACTTC. This gives the protein CSASRGNWGIAKNIQYF.